This entry is about one TCR beta chain. The same CDR3 is also encoded by other DNA sequences in this sample. The data were taken from a study of blood T cell repertoires in COVID-19. About the study: The analysed material was cDNA or gDNA that came from T cells, B-cell-depleted T cells, or PBMCs.

As processed by the authors: For nucleated cells, counts were estimated from reference gene primer amplification. Clones were read by immunoSEQ multiplex PCR, and TCRdb kept only the in-frame ones, dropping some. The DNA was the basis for D and trimming; V, J and clone size are from that table. The sample holds around 300,000 clones, around 82% seen once. Germline values: CDR1 MDHEN, CDR2 SYDVKM. This CDR3 is 12 amino acids long. Trimming removed 6 bases from V and 4 bases from J, with 9 bases in between. The sequenced sample consisted of peripheral blood. The receptor comes from a woman aged 45-60 years who had recovered from COVID-19. J is TRBJ1-2 and V is TRBV28; perhaps TRBD1 as D (6 bases). The CDR3 DNA reads TGTGCCAGCAGCCGGACAGCCTATGGCTACACCTTC. It is translated as CASSRTAYGYTF.